The 17 T cell receptor beta chains below come from one sample, sequenced in a study of shared clonotypes between healthy human individuals. The table came from immunoSEQ multiplex PCR; TCRdb's copy has only in-frame clones and leaves some out. The sample records around 500,000 clones, roughly 80% being singletons. Sequenced material: PBMCs. These receptors were taken from a middle-aged woman in good health. Some clones in this sample may be carry-over from other donors' samples.

The gene calls are TRBV6-6 and TRBJ1-6, with D unclear. V lost 7 bases to trimming and J lost 6 bases, with 7 bases between them. Germline loops: CDR1 MNHNY, CDR2 SVGAGI (reference sequence). CDR3 length: 12 amino acids. Here the CDR3 DNA reads TGTGCCAGCACCCTGCCTAATTCACCCCTCCACTTT. Translation: CASTLPNSPLHF.

This chain connects TRBV4-1 to TRBJ2-7, with D possibly matching TRBD1 (6 bases). The CDR3 runs to 13 residues. V was clipped by 1 base and J by 7 bases, with 11 bases between them. The germline V gene has CDR1 MGHRA and CDR2 YSYEKL. In nucleotides, the CDR3 is TGCGCCAGCAGCCAAGTTTCCCAGGGGGAGCAGTACTTC. Its protein is CASSQVSQGEQYF.

This clone occurred once. In DNA, the CDR3 is TGTGCCAGCAGCACCCGACAGGGGGCCTCGGAGACCCAGTACTTC. It translates to CASSTRQGASETQYF. The chain uses TRBV5-4 and TRBJ2-5; 10 positions match TRBD1. Germline V gene lookup returns CDR1 SGHNT and CDR2 YYREEE (reference sequence). The J segment lost 5 bases and the V segment lost 4 bases, leaving 8 bases of the junction unmatched. This CDR3 has 15 residues.

The chain joins TRBV28 to TRBJ1-2; TRBD1 matches 8 bases. CDR1 is MDHEN and CDR2 is SYDVKM in the germline V gene. Trimming cost V 11 bases and J 0 bases; bases outside gene matches: 5. The CDR3 spans 13 residues. CDR3 protein: CAVQQGANYGYTF. CDR3 bases: TGTGCCGTTCAACAGGGGGCTAACTATGGCTACACCTTC.

This clone was seen a single time. The chain uses TRBV4-2 and TRBJ2-2; D remains unclear. The CDR3 runs to 16 residues. The V gene lost 1 base and the J gene lost 0 bases, with 9 bases spanning the gap. Germline assignment: CDR1 LGHNA and CDR2 YNFKEQ. CDR3: CASSQGRRTNTGELFF. Written as DNA, the CDR3 is TGTGCCAGCAGCCAAGGAAGGCGGACGAACACCGGGGAGCTGTTTTTT.

The chain is built from TRBV28 and TRBJ2-7; D is ambiguous. Looked up from germline, CDR1 is MDHEN and CDR2 is SYDVKM. This CDR3 comprises 14 residues. V was trimmed by 8 bases and J by 1 base, leaving 15 bases between them. The CDR3 loop reads CASLSPLTSYEQYF. CDR3 coding DNA: TGTGCCAGCCTATCCCCCTTAACATCCTACGAGCAGTACTTC. Full variable domain (rest looked up from reference TRBV28 and TRBJ2-7): DVKVTQSSRYLVKRTGEKVFLECVQDMDHENMFWYRQDPGLGLRLIYFSYDVKMKEKGDIPEGYSVSREKKERFSLILESASTNQTSMYLCASLSPLTSYEQYFGPGTRLTVT.

This CDR3 reads CASSLDGRGPPYTDTQYF. The CDR3 DNA is TGTGCCAGCAGCTTAGATGGCAGGGGCCCTCCGTACACAGATACGCAGTATTTT. J is TRBJ2-3 and V is TRBV7-9, with D possibly being TRBD1 (6 bases). CDR1 SEHNR and CDR2 FQNEAQ come from the germline V gene (reference sequence). Trimming took 1 base from V and 2 from J, leaving 19 bases between them. This CDR3 has 18 residues.

In this sample, this clone turned up a few times. The rearrangement links TRBV7-8 to TRBJ2-3; perhaps TRBD1 as D (5 bases). The CDR3 contains 13 residues. Germline V lookup: CDR1 SGHVS, CDR2 FQNEAQ. V lost 6 bases and J lost 2, with 9 bases in between. The CDR3 reads CASSWTHTDTQYF. CDR3 DNA sequence: TGTGCCAGCAGTTGGACACACACAGATACGCAGTATTTT.

The chain links TRBV7-8 to TRBJ2-3; D not resolved. Germline V gives CDR1 SGHVS, CDR2 FQNEAQ. The ends were cut back, 1 base at V and 1 base at J, with 18 bases in the middle. The CDR3 extends over 18 amino acids. This chain's CDR3 is CASSLVTGGIMGTDTQYF. CDR3 bases: TGTGCCAGCAGCTTAGTTACGGGCGGCATCATGGGCACAGATACGCAGTATTTT.

This chain uses TRBV27 with TRBJ2-3; 12 positions match TRBD2. The CDR3 length is 17 residues. After removal of 3 bases from V and 9 bases from J, the junction contained 13 bases not matched to a gene. Germline assignment: CDR1 MNHEY and CDR2 SMNVEV (reference sequence). The CDR3 sequence is CASSLSPGLAGLWTQYF. The CDR3 DNA sequence: TGTGCCAGCAGTTTGTCTCCGGGACTAGCGGGTCTATGGACGCAGTATTTT.

This chain uses TRBV7-9 with TRBJ2-5, with 8 bases fitting TRBD1. V lost 5 bases to trimming and J lost 5 bases; unmatched junction nucleotides: 10. The CDR3 has 15 residues. Looked up from germline, CDR1 is SEHNR and CDR2 is FQNEAQ (reference sequence). CDR3 sequence: CASSRRTGPGETQYF. In DNA form, the CDR3 reads TGTGCCAGCAGCCGACGGACAGGGCCCGGGGAGACCCAGTACTTC.

This clone turned up a few times. V gene TRBV21-1 combines with J gene TRBJ2-2; TRBD2, as called in the table, went unchecked against the DNA. TRBV21-1 is marked as a pseudogene. The CDR3 is 18 residues long. The CDR3 coding sequence is TGTGCCAGCAGCAAAACGTTTCAGGCTAGCGGGAGTCCCGGGGAGCTGTTTTTT. Protein: CASSKTFQASGSPGELFF.

This clone was detected ten times or more. The rearrangement links TRBV5-1 to TRBJ2-3; tentative D call: TRBD2 (6 bases). The length of the CDR3 is 14 residues. Deletions cut 0 bases from V and 3 bases from J, with 8 bases between. CDR1 is SGHRS, CDR2 YFSETQ, per germline. In DNA, the CDR3 is TGCGCCAGCAGCTTGGGGGAGGTGACAGATACGCAGTATTTT. Amino acid sequence: CASSLGEVTDTQYF. The full variable domain, its missing parts supplied by reference TRBV5-1 and TRBJ2-3, is KAGVTQTPRYLIKTRGQQVTLSCSPISGHRSVSWYQQTPGQGLQFLFEYFSETQRNKGNFPGRFSGRQFSNSRSEMNVSTLELGDSALYLCASSLGEVTDTQYFGPGTRLTVL.

The chain recombines TRBV19 with TRBJ1-5; 10 bases fit TRBD1. The CDR3 runs to 18 residues. V lost 5 bases and J lost 0; bases outside the gene matches: 10. Germline V gives CDR1 LNHDA, CDR2 SQIVND (reference sequence). The CDR3 DNA is TGTGCCAGTAGTCTAGCCGGACAGGGGGAATATAGCAATCAGCCCCAGCATTTT. Protein sequence: CASSLAGQGEYSNQPQHF.

The chain employs TRBV5-1 and TRBJ1-1; 8 positions match TRBD1. The germline V gene encodes CDR1 SGHRS and CDR2 YFSETQ. The CDR3 is 16 residues long. The V gene end was trimmed by 1 base and the J gene end by 5 bases; junction bases not matched to a gene: 10. The CDR3 DNA follows: TGCGCCAGCAGCTTGACCCGCGGACAGGGTCGGACTGAAGCTTTCTTT. As protein: CASSLTRGQGRTEAFF. Based on the CDR3 plus reference TRBV5-1 and TRBJ1-1, the full variable domain is KAGVTQTPRYLIKTRGQQVTLSCSPISGHRSVSWYQQTPGQGLQFLFEYFSETQRNKGNFPGRFSGRQFSNSRSEMNVSTLELGDSALYLCASSLTRGQGRTEAFFGQGTRLTVV.

This clone was counted ten times or more. The V call is TRBV10-1, the J call TRBJ1-2, with D maybe TRBD1 (6 bases). The germline V gene encodes CDR1 WNHNN and CDR2 SYGVQD (reference sequence). V was cut by 10 bases and J by 4 bases, with 19 bases left in between. The CDR3 has 14 residues. CDR3 sequence: CAIALSLRGYGYTF. The DNA for the CDR3 is TGCGCCATAGCACTAAGCCTCAGGGGCTATGGCTACACCTTC.

CDR3 region: CASSYSPGGITDTQYF. The CDR3 DNA is TGTGCCAGCAGTTACTCTCCGGGGGGGATCACAGATACGCAGTATTTT. V and J are TRBV6-5 and TRBJ2-3, with 8 positions matching TRBD2. V was clipped by 0 bases and J by 2 bases; unmatched bases: 4. CDR1 MNHEY and CDR2 SVGAGI come from the germline V gene. The CDR3 is made up of 16 amino acids.